The T cell receptor (beta chain) described here comes from a study of human T cells and chemical hapten exposure. Looking at the study overall: Small discrepancies in pooled library volume mainly accounted for the varying TCR yields per sample.

The CDR3 sequence is 13 residues long. The ends were cut back, 8 bases at V and 2 bases at J, with 12 bases in the middle. In germline, CDR1 is MDHEN, CDR2 SYDVKM. MiXCR was run by TCRdb on the RACE reads, yielding one entry per CDR3 protein. This table has around 42,000 distinct CDR3 sequences, 3% to 3.5% appearing once. Time point noted: patch test 2, 6 weeks after DPC sensitization. As for treatment: therapeutic diphenylcyclopropenone sensitization with weekly scalp DPC. This clonotype was counted at least ten times. Material: whole blood, obtained in connection with sensitization to the hapten diphenylcyclopropenone (DPC). The V call is TRBV28, the J call TRBJ2-5; the D gene is possibly TRBD2 (5 bases). This TCR was sampled from a man between 35 and 55 years old with alopecia areata. Some clones in this sample may be carry-over from other donors' samples. Here the CDR3 DNA reads TGTGCCAGCCGGCTGGAGGAACAAGAGACCCAGTACTTC. Encoded protein: CASRLEEQETQYF.